The rows below give T cell receptor beta chains drawn from one sample of a study of blood T cell repertoires in COVID-19. TCRdb keeps only in-frame clones here, not all; method: immunoSEQ multiplex PCR. The repertoire has about 150,000 clones, about nine tenths of them found once; the top ten carry under 4.5%. The source material was PBMCs or T cells enriched from blood (not recorded which). Every receptor here comes from a man over 45 who had recovered from COVID-19. CDR3s include the opening cysteine and the closing phenylalanine or tryptophan. The order of the fields is CDR3 length, V gene, clone size, J gene, D gene, CDR3 DNA, CDR3 protein. The D gene is left open where the match is weak. The listing skips clone size in some rows; elsewhere it reads once, few, many or a size class.

17	TRBV19	NA	TRBJ2-4	TRBD2	TGTGCCAGTAGTATTGATGGGGCGGGAGGGGCCAAAAACATTCAGTACTTC	CASSIDGAGGAKNIQYF
13	TRBV19	NA	TRBJ1-1	TRBD1	TGTGCCAGTAGACAACAGGGGGCCACTGAAGCTTTCTTT	CASRQQGATEAFF
14	TRBV27	NA	TRBJ1-5	NA	TGTGCCAGCAGTTCCCCGAGCAGCAATCAGCCCCAGCATTTT	CASSSPSSNQPQHF
13	TRBV19	NA	TRBJ1-2	NA	TGTGCCAGTACAGGGTTCAGCGTGAATGGCTACACCTTC	CASTGFSVNGYTF
13	TRBV18	NA	TRBJ2-7	TRBD1	TGTGCCAGCTCAGCCGGACAGGCCTACGAGCAGTACTTC	CASSAGQAYEQYF
13	TRBV6-2/TRBV6-3	once	TRBJ1-1	NA	TGTGCCAGCAGCCGTGACAGAGGCACTGAAGCTTTCTTT	CASSRDRGTEAFF
14	TRBV5-4	NA	TRBJ2-5	TRBD1	TGTGCCAGCAGCGCGACAGGGGGTGGGGAGACCCAGTACTTC	CASSATGGGETQYF
13	TRBV18	NA	TRBJ2-5	NA	TGTGCCAGCTCACGACAGGCCCAAGAGACCCAGTACTTC	CASSRQAQETQYF
14	TRBV3-1/TRBV3-2	NA	TRBJ1-2	NA	TGTGCCAGCAGCCAAGTGGACAGTATCTATGGCTACACCTTC	CASSQVDSIYGYTF
12	TRBV4-3	NA	TRBJ1-1	TRBD1	TGCGCCAGCAGCGAAACAGGGGTTGAAGCTTTCTTT	CASSETGVEAFF
14	TRBV4-1	NA	TRBJ1-1	TRBD1	TGCGCCAGCAGCCAAAGGACAGGGAACACTGAAGCTTTCTTT	CASSQRTGNTEAFF
19	TRBV18	NA	TRBJ1-1	TRBD1	TGTGCCAGCTCACCACTTCAGTCCGGGACAGGGCTCATGAACACTGAAGCTTTCTTT	CASSPLQSGTGLMNTEAFF
17	TRBV5-1	NA	TRBJ2-1	TRBD1	TGCGCCAGCAGCTTTCATCGAGGACAGGGGGCACCAAATGAGCAGTTCTTC	CASSFHRGQGAPNEQFF
14	TRBV6-5	once	TRBJ1-1	NA	TGTGCCAGCAGTTACTCTGGAGGGAACACTGAAGCTTTCTTT	CASSYSGGNTEAFF
16	TRBV7-6	NA	TRBJ1-1	TRBD1	TGTGCCAGCAGCATTAGATCTGGACAGGGGAAAACTGAAGCTTTCTTT	CASSIRSGQGKTEAFF
15	TRBV9	NA	TRBJ2-5	TRBD1	TGTGCCAGCAGCGTAGCAGCGACAGGGATCGAGACCCAGTACTTC	CASSVAATGIETQYF
15	TRBV7-9	NA	TRBJ1-2	NA	TGTGCCAGCAGCGGACATGGGGCAGGTCTAGATGGCTACACCTTC	CASSGHGAGLDGYTF
14	TRBV18	NA	TRBJ1-1	TRBD1	TGTGCCAGCTCGCCTGGACAGGGGAACACTGAAGCTTTCTTT	CASSPGQGNTEAFF
14	TRBV24-1	NA	TRBJ2-3	TRBD1	TGTGCCACCAGTGATACAAACAGGGGGCGTACGCAGTATTTT	CATSDTNRGRTQYF